The 26 T cell receptor beta chains given below trace back to one sample, sequenced in a study of CD8+ T cells in alopecia areata. TCR sequencing used cDNA made by reverse transcription of extracted RNA. Profiling relied on immunoSEQ multiplex PCR, and the TCRdb table lists in-frame clones only, not all of them. The sample comprises about 110,000 clones, approximately 59% of which are singletons, and about 20% rests with the top ten. The specimen sequenced was CD8+ T cells sorted from blood. These receptor sequences come from a human donor in good health.

About this clone itself: Other nucleotide sequences in the sample specify the same CDR3. The rearrangement uses TRBV5-6 and TRBJ2-7, with D uncertain. CDR3 size: 13 residues. The germline V gene encodes CDR1 SGHDT and CDR2 YYEEEE. V shed 2 bases and J shed 3 bases, with 9 bases lying between them. The DNA of the CDR3 is TGTGCCAGCAGCTTCGGACGGAGCTACGAGCAGTACTTC. Residues: CASSFGRSYEQYF.

This clone was seen more than once but under ten times. V and J are TRBV19 and TRBJ2-3; possible D gene TRBD2, 6 bases. V lost 5 bases, J lost 7 bases, and 16 bases lay in between. Germline V gives CDR1 LNHDA, CDR2 SQIVND (reference sequence). The CDR3 runs 14 residues. The CDR3 loop is CASSPGLFVNTQYF. In nucleotides, the CDR3 is TGTGCCAGTAGTCCGGGACTCTTCGTTAATACGCAGTATTTT.

This clone has just a few counts. V and J are TRBV28 and TRBJ1-4, with D maybe TRBD1 (5 bases). The V and J ends lost 6 bases and 4 bases respectively, with 12 bases between them. CDR1 and CDR2 from the germline V gene are MDHEN and SYDVKM. The CDR3 covers 14 residues. DNA for the CDR3: TGTGCCAGCAGCCCCGACAGTCATAATGAAAAACTGTTTTTT. Encoded protein: CASSPDSHNEKLFF.

The V call is TRBV7-8, the J call TRBJ1-6, with 8 nucleotides matching TRBD1. Unmatched junction bases numbered 5, after V lost 6 bases and J lost 7 bases. The CDR3 covers 14 residues. Germline V gene lookup returns CDR1 SGHVS and CDR2 FQNEAQ. The CDR3, as DNA: TGTGCCAGCAGTCGGACAGGGAGCAATTCACCCCTCCACTTT. Protein: CASSRTGSNSPLHF.

The chain combines TRBV29-1 with TRBJ2-5; 9 bases fit TRBD2. The germline gives CDR1 SQVTM, CDR2 ANQGSEA. The V and J ends lost 8 bases and 7 bases, in that order; junction bases with no gene match: 8. CDR3 length equals 12 residues. The CDR3 region has the DNA TGCAGCATAAGGGTAGCGGGGGTGACCCAGTACTTC. This codes for CSIRVAGVTQYF.

The V gene is TRBV4-1, the J gene TRBJ2-7; 7 bases are shared with TRBD2. Germline CDR1 MGHRA, CDR2 YSYEKL. V was pared by 1 base and J by 6 bases, with 3 bases of the junction left unmatched. This CDR3 region has 13 residues. The CDR3 sequence: CASSQVLAAEQYF. In DNA, the CDR3 is TGCGCCAGCAGCCAAGTCCTAGCGGCCGAGCAGTACTTC.

The chain couples TRBV7-8 to TRBJ2-7; D ambiguous. The CDR3 consists of 13 residues. Trimming removed 3 bases at V and 4 bases at J, with 10 bases between. Per germline, CDR1 SGHVS and CDR2 FQNEAQ. CDR3 sequence (DNA): TGTGCCAGCAGCTTTAACTCAGCGTACGAGCAGTACTTC. Amino acids: CASSFNSAYEQYF.

V is TRBV5-6 and J is TRBJ2-7, with TRBD2 as a possible D gene (6 bases). Between the trimmed V and J ends, which lost 4 bases and 0 bases, there was a span of 17 bases. The CDR3 runs to 16 residues. Germline V lookup: CDR1 SGHDT, CDR2 YYEEEE. CDR3 protein: CASSDRSGLTSYEQYF. CDR3 bases: TGTGCCAGCAGCGACCGGTCGGGACTGACCTCCTACGAGCAGTACTTC.

This chain uses TRBV29-1 with TRBJ1-3; no clear D gene. Germline CDR1 reads SQVTM; CDR2 reads ANQGSEA. This CDR3 spans 13 amino acids. V lost 0 bases, J lost 2 bases, and 5 bases lay in between. CDR3 loop: CSVEEGAGNTIYF. The CDR3 DNA sequence: TGCAGCGTTGAAGAGGGTGCTGGAAACACCATATATTTT.

The chain links TRBV11-2 to TRBJ2-1; 8 bases map to TRBD1. The junction had 4 bases not matched to a gene; V was cut back by 1 base and J by 8 bases. Germline CDR1 and CDR2: SGHAT and FQNNGV. The CDR3 contains 14 residues. The CDR3 region has the DNA TGTGCCAGCAGCTTAGGGACAGGGCTAGATGAGCAGTTCTTC. This sequence encodes CASSLGTGLDEQFF. The entire variable domain, with the rest obtained from reference TRBV11-2 and TRBJ2-1, is as follows: EAGVAQSPRYKIIEKRQSVAFWCNPISGHATLYWYQQILGQGPKLLIQFQNNGVVDDSQLPKDRFSAERLKGVDSTLKIQPAKLEDSAVYLCASSLGTGLDEQFFGPGTRLTVL.

CDR3 coding DNA: TGTGCCAGCAGCTTAGTGGGGACCCAATTCTACGAGCAGTACTTC. It codes for CASSLVGTQFYEQYF. The rearrangement uses TRBV7-8 and TRBJ2-7; D is perhaps TRBD1 or TRBD2 (5 bases each). The CDR3 covers 15 residues. CDR1 is SGHVS, CDR2 FQNEAQ, per germline. Trimming removed 1 base at V and 3 bases at J, with 13 bases between.

V usage is TRBV20-1 and J usage is TRBJ1-1; D call uncertain. V dropped 3 bases and J dropped 5 bases, with 7 bases sitting between them. CDR1 and CDR2 from the germline V gene are DFQATT and SNEGSKA (reference sequence). The CDR3 runs 11 residues. CDR3 loop: CSASPQTEAFF. For the CDR3, the DNA is TGCAGTGCTAGCCCTCAGACTGAAGCTTTCTTT.

This clone was seen a handful of times. V and J are TRBV19 and TRBJ1-5, with D perhaps TRBD1 (5 bases). CDR1 is LNHDA, CDR2 SQIVND, per germline (reference sequence). V was cut by 4 bases and J by 2 bases, with 12 bases left in between. CDR3 length equals 15 residues. The CDR3 protein is CASSRDDSRNQPQHF. In DNA form, the CDR3 reads TGTGCCAGTAGTAGGGATGACAGTCGCAATCAGCCCCAGCATTTT.

CDR3 sequence: CATAWGDEQFF. The CDR3 nucleotides are TGTGCCACCGCATGGGGAGATGAGCAGTTCTTC. The gene calls are TRBV25-1 and TRBJ2-1, with a tentative D call TRBD2 (5 bases). CDR1 is MGHDK and CDR2 is SYGVNS in the germline V gene. This CDR3 spans 11 amino acids. V lost 10 bases and J lost 8, with 12 bases in between.

The chain is built from TRBV4-3 and TRBJ2-1; TRBD1 aligns across 9 bases. The V gene's germline CDR1 is LGHNA and CDR2 YSLEER. The CDR3 has 15 residues. Trimming cost V 6 bases and J 8 bases; bases outside gene matches: 11. CDR3 sequence (DNA): TGCGCCAGCAGTCCAGCCGGGACAGGGCTCTATGAGCAGTTCTTC. This encodes CASSPAGTGLYEQFF.

The CDR3, as DNA: TGTGCCTTAGATGCGGGGGGCGGCGATGAGCAGTTCTTC. Translated, it gives CALDAGGGDEQFF. The chain has TRBV30 and TRBJ2-1, with TRBD2 identical over 8 bases. Trimming at V came to 7 bases and at J to 8 bases, leaving 10 bases not matched to a gene. This CDR3 is 13 amino acids long. Looked up from germline, CDR1 is GTSNPN and CDR2 is SVGIG (reference sequence).

The chain is built from TRBV2 and TRBJ1-5; TRBD1 matches 7 bases. The CDR3 contains 16 residues. The germline gives CDR1 SNHLY, CDR2 FYNNEI. V dropped 7 bases and J dropped 2; count of bases not matched to a gene: 11. CDR3 protein: CASTQGQPAGNQPQHF. As DNA, the CDR3 is TGTGCCAGCACCCAGGGACAGCCCGCGGGCAATCAGCCCCAGCATTTT.

This rearrangement joins TRBV2 to TRBJ1-1; D remains unclear. The V gene lost 3 bases and the J gene lost 1 base, with 9 bases spanning the gap. CDR3 length: 14 residues. Germline V gives CDR1 SNHLY, CDR2 FYNNEI. The CDR3 sequence is CASSDPAGNTEAFF. CDR3 nucleotide sequence: TGTGCCAGCAGTGACCCAGCCGGGAACACTGAAGCTTTCTTT.

This clone was detected only once. The V gene is TRBV5-6, the J gene TRBJ1-1; weak D call: TRBD1 (5 bases). The CDR3 is 13 residues long. The V end lost 0 bases, the J end lost 11 bases, and 14 bases lay between the germline ends. The germline V gene has CDR1 SGHDT and CDR2 YYEEEE. CDR3 in DNA: TGTGCCAGCAGCTTGGGTGTTTCAGGGTATGCTTTCTTT. It codes for CASSLGVSGYAFF.

This chain links TRBV4-2 with TRBJ2-3; 7 nucleotides line up with TRBD2. Trimming took 0 bases from V and 0 from J; bases not matched to a gene: 6. This CDR3 region has 17 residues. From germline, CDR1 is LGHNA and CDR2 YNFKEQ. The CDR3 is CASSQDGGGSSTDTQYF. The CDR3 region has the DNA TGTGCCAGCAGCCAAGACGGCGGGGGATCTAGCACAGATACGCAGTATTTT.

The gene calls are TRBV5-4 and TRBJ2-7, with 9 positions matching TRBD1. CDR1 and CDR2 (germline): SGHNT, YYREEE (reference sequence). J lost 3 bases, V lost 1 base, and 2 bases had no gene match. There are 14 residues in the CDR3. CDR3 nucleotide sequence: TGTGCCAGCAGCTTGTCGACAGGGGGCTACGAGCAGTACTTC. Its protein is CASSLSTGGYEQYF. Full variable domain (missing parts from reference TRBV5-4 and TRBJ2-7): ETGVTQSPTHLIKTRGQQVTLRCSSQSGHNTVSWYQQALGQGPQFIFQYYREEENGRGNFPPRFSGLQFPNYSSELNVNALELDDSALYLCASSLSTGGYEQYFGPGTRLTVT.

The table lists this clone with a few counts. The chain links TRBV4-1 to TRBJ2-5, with TRBD2 matching over 9 bases. V trimming: 3 bases; J trimming: 2 bases; junction bases outside the gene matches: 4. CDR1 is MGHRA and CDR2 is YSYEKL in the germline V gene. The CDR3 spans 15 residues. CDR3 DNA: TGCGCCAGCAGCCATCCGACTAGCGGACAAGAGACCCAGTACTTC. As protein: CASSHPTSGQETQYF.

This chain connects TRBV19 to TRBJ2-2; the match to TRBD2 covers 12 bases. The CDR3 spans 14 residues. Unmatched junction bases numbered 4, after V lost 7 bases and J lost 7 bases. Germline V gives CDR1 LNHDA, CDR2 SQIVND (reference sequence). CDR3 in DNA: TGTGCCAGTATGACTAGCGGGGGCATCGGGGAGCTGTTTTTT. Translated: CASMTSGGIGELFF.

V is TRBV2 and J is TRBJ2-7; D may match TRBD1 or TRBD2 (5 bases each). CDR1 and CDR2 from the germline V gene are SNHLY and FYNNEI. V was pared by 10 bases and J by 3 bases, with 13 bases between. The CDR3 has 12 amino acids. The CDR3 DNA reads TGTGCCACCCGGGACGGAAGCTACGAGCAGTACTTC. Encoded protein: CATRDGSYEQYF.

This clone was recorded a few times. The chain has TRBV10-2 and TRBJ2-3, with D unresolved. CDR1 and CDR2 (germline): WSHSY, SAAADI. The CDR3 extends over 12 amino acids. V was cut by 2 bases and J by 3 bases, with 3 bases left in between. This CDR3 reads CASSEGTDTQYF. Here the CDR3 DNA reads TGCGCCAGCAGTGAGGGTACAGATACGCAGTATTTT.

This clone was seen at least ten times. The gene calls are TRBV6-5 and TRBJ2-5; D might be TRBD1 (6 bases). The length of the CDR3 is 12 residues. The V and J ends lost 6 bases and 4 bases respectively, with 9 bases between them. Looked up from germline, CDR1 is MNHEY and CDR2 is SVGAGI. The CDR3 bases are TGTGCCAGCAGACAGGGTGTAGAGACCCAGTACTTC. Protein sequence: CASRQGVETQYF.